A selection of T cell receptor beta chains follows, all from one sample in a study of shared clonotypes between healthy human individuals. TCRdb's table, derived via immunoSEQ multiplex PCR, lists solely in-frame clones and lacks some. The sample includes about 2.4 million clones, 90% to 95% of them seen just once. Specimen: naive CD4+ T cells sorted from blood. The source of these receptors is a man aged 18 to 30 in good health. The CDR3 runs from the conserved cysteine through the conserved F or W. A D gene is named only where the DNA matches it firmly. Rows give clone size only sometimes, using once, few, many, or a class for an expanded clone.

D,size,J,V,DNA,CDR3
TRBD1,.,TRBJ2-3,TRBV10-1,TGCGCCAGCAGTGGCGACAGGGCGCGTACGCAGTATTTT,CASSGDRARTQYF
TRBD1,.,TRBJ1-1,TRBV5-1,TGCGCCAGCAGCAACGACAGGGGGCGAGGGAGCACTGAAGCTTTCTTT,CASSNDRGRGSTEAFF
.,.,TRBJ1-1,TRBV5-1,TGCGCCAGCAGCTTGTCGGGTTGGGAGAACACTGAAGCTTTCTTT,CASSLSGWENTEAFF
.,.,TRBJ2-6,TRBV18,TGTGCCAGCTCACCACTGGGGAGCGGGGCCAACGTCCTGACTTTC,CASSPLGSGANVLTF
TRBD1,once,TRBJ2-7,TRBV5-1,TGCGCCAGCAGCTTGCGACAGGGATCGAACGAGCAGTACTTC,CASSLRQGSNEQYF
.,.,TRBJ2-7,TRBV5-6,TGTGCCAGCAGCGTGTACGGAGGGCCGCCCTACGAGCAGTACTTC,CASSVYGGPPYEQYF
TRBD1,.,TRBJ2-2,TRBV5-3,TGTGCCAGAAGCGCCCGGGACAGGGACACCGGGGAGCTGTTTTTT,CARSARDRDTGELFF
TRBD2,.,TRBJ2-5,TRBV5-1,TGCGCCAGCAGCTTGGATAGCGGGAGCGGGAAGACCCAGTACTTC,CASSLDSGSGKTQYF
.,.,TRBJ2-5,TRBV30,TGTGCCTGGACAGTCGGACAAGAGACCCAGTACTTC,CAWTVGQETQYF
.,once,TRBJ2-5,TRBV6-5,TGTGCCAGCAGGCAGGTCCGTCAAGAGACCCAGTACTTC,CASRQVRQETQYF
TRBD2,.,TRBJ2-3,TRBV7-8,TGTGCCAGCAGTCAGGGAGGGGTCCGCACAGATACGCAGTATTTT,CASSQGGVRTDTQYF
.,.,TRBJ2-4,TRBV27,TGTGCCAGCAGTTTAAGGGCAGGACCCATAGCCAAAAACATTCAGTACTTC,CASSLRAGPIAKNIQYF
TRBD1,once,TRBJ2-3,TRBV5-4,TGTGCCAGCAGCCCCGGACAGGGGAGAGATACGCAGTATTTT,CASSPGQGRDTQYF
.,.,TRBJ1-2,TRBV30,TGTGCCTGGAGGGGGACCGGGGGTCATGGCTACACCTTC,CAWRGTGGHGYTF
TRBD1,.,TRBJ2-1,TRBV18,TGTGCCAGCTCACCCGGACAGGAGAAAAATGAGCAGTTCTTC,CASSPGQEKNEQFF
.,.,TRBJ2-3,TRBV5-1,TGCGCCAGCAGCTTGGGTGGGTCTAGCACAGATACGCAGTATTTT,CASSLGGSSTDTQYF
.,few,TRBJ1-1,TRBV18,TGTGCCAGCTCACCACCAAACATTAGGGACACTGAAGCTTTCTTT,CASSPPNIRDTEAFF
.,.,TRBJ1-1,TRBV27,TGTGCCAGCAGTCTGGGGGTAGGGACTTTTACCCCCGTGAACACTGAAGCTTTCTTT,CASSLGVGTFTPVNTEAFF
.,.,TRBJ1-5,TRBV18,TGTGCCAGCTCACCACAGGGGCAGGGGAGTCAGCCCCAGCATTTT,CASSPQGQGSQPQHF
.,.,TRBJ2-3,TRBV27,TGTGCCAGCAGTCTCTCGGCTACGCAGTATTTT,CASSLSATQYF
.,.,TRBJ2-3,TRBV7-2,TGTGCCAGCAGCTCCGGACCCCCAGATACGCAGTATTTT,CASSSGPPDTQYF
.,.,TRBJ1-5,TRBV2,TGTGCCAGCAGTGGGGGCAGAAACAATCAGCCCCAGCATTTT,CASSGGRNNQPQHF
.,.,TRBJ1-1,TRBV29-1,TGCAGCGTTGAGAACAGGGTGGCGAACACTGAAGCTTTCTTT,CSVENRVANTEAFF
.,.,TRBJ2-7,TRBV28,TGTGCCAGCAGTTTCGCCGACTACGAGCAGTACTTC,CASSFADYEQYF
.,.,TRBJ1-4,TRBV25-1,TGTGCCAGCAGTGGAAACAGGCAGACTAATGAAAAACTGTTTTTT,CASSGNRQTNEKLFF
TRBD1,.,TRBJ2-1,TRBV30,TGTGCCTGGAGGGGACAGGGGCGAGGCAATGAGCAGTTCTTC,CAWRGQGRGNEQFF
.,.,TRBJ2-1,TRBV9,TGTGCCAGCAGCGTAGACGGGCCCTCCTACAATGAGCAGTTCTTC,CASSVDGPSYNEQFF
.,.,TRBJ2-3,TRBV11-2,TGTGCCAGCAGCTTAAATGGACGGAGCACAGATACGCAGTATTTT,CASSLNGRSTDTQYF
TRBD1,.,TRBJ1-6,TRBV27,TGTGCCAGCAGTCTCGGGACAGAGGGCTATAATTCACCCCTCCACTTT,CASSLGTEGYNSPLHF
TRBD2,.,TRBJ2-5,TRBV7-2,TGTGCCAGCAGCTTGGCGGGACTACCCCAAGAGACCCAGTACTTC,CASSLAGLPQETQYF
.,once,TRBJ2-7,TRBV6-6,TGTGCCAGCAGTTACGGGTCGGACGGCTCCTACGAGCAGTACTTC,CASSYGSDGSYEQYF
TRBD2,.,TRBJ2-4,TRBV2,TGTGCCAGCACCCCCGGGACTAGTCCTTACATTCAGTACTTC,CASTPGTSPYIQYF
.,.,TRBJ1-6,TRBV6-1,TGTGCCAGCAGCACTACAGGGTTGGCTTCACCCCTCCACTTT,CASSTTGLASPLHF
.,.,TRBJ2-7,TRBV7-9,TGTGCCAGCAGCTTAGCAGGGGTGAGCTACGAGCAGTACTTC,CASSLAGVSYEQYF
.,.,TRBJ1-2,TRBV6-1,TGTGCCAGCAGTGAGGGGCGCTATGGCTACACCTTC,CASSEGRYGYTF
.,.,TRBJ1-5,TRBV9,TGTGCCAGCAGCGTTGAAGGAGCTAGCAATCAGCCCCAGCATTTT,CASSVEGASNQPQHF
.,.,TRBJ2-3,TRBV28,TGTGCCAGCAGTTTAATTACAGATACGCAGTATTTT,CASSLITDTQYF
TRBD1,.,TRBJ2-7,TRBV19,TGTGCCAGTAGTATAACTACAGGGGTAAGCGAGCAGTACTTC,CASSITTGVSEQYF
.,.,TRBJ2-7,TRBV28,TGTGCCAGCCAAGGGGGAGGGCTCTACGAGCAGTACTTC,CASQGGGLYEQYF
.,.,TRBJ1-3,TRBV5-1,TGCGCCAGCAGCTCGGGGACGGACGTGTTTGGAAACACCATATATTTT,CASSSGTDVFGNTIYF
.,.,TRBJ1-1,TRBV7-9,TGTGCCAGCAGCTTTAGAGTGAACACTGAAGCTTTCTTT,CASSFRVNTEAFF
TRBD2,.,TRBJ2-1,TRBV5-4,TGTGCCAGCAGCTTCGGACTAGCAACTCAGTTCGGTGAGCAGTTCTTC,CASSFGLATQFGEQFF
TRBD2,.,TRBJ2-5,TRBV19,TGTGCCAGTAGGGGACTAGCGGGAGAGACCCAGTACTTC,CASRGLAGETQYF
TRBD2,.,TRBJ2-2,TRBV29-1,TGCAGCGTGGGGATAGCGGGAGTAACCGGGGAGCTGTTTTTT,CSVGIAGVTGELFF
.,.,TRBJ2-5,TRBV27,TGTGCCAGCAGGATTAGGGCTACGACATCTTTACAAGAGACCCAGTACTTC,CASRIRATTSLQETQYF
TRBD1,.,TRBJ1-5,TRBV12-5,TGTGCTAGTGCCAGGACAGGGGGCCGTCAGCCCCAGCATTTT,CASARTGGRQPQHF
.,once,TRBJ2-7,TRBV7-2,TGTGCCAGCAGCTTCGGTGCAGGTCCTTACGAGCAGTACTTC,CASSFGAGPYEQYF
.,.,TRBJ2-3,TRBV6-6,TGTGCCAGCAGTTACCCGACAATAGGAGATACGCAGTATTTT,CASSYPTIGDTQYF
.,.,TRBJ2-7,TRBV7-9,TGTGCCAGCACCCCGAGGGGGGGCCACGACGAGCAGTACTTC,CASTPRGGHDEQYF
.,.,TRBJ2-7,TRBV28,TGTGCCAGCAGCAAGGGGTCAAAGAGCTCCTACGAGCAGTACTTC,CASSKGSKSSYEQYF
TRBD1,.,TRBJ2-7,TRBV7-8,TGTGCCAGCACCCCGGACAGGGGCTACGAGCAGTACTTC,CASTPDRGYEQYF
TRBD2,.,TRBJ2-7,TRBV7-2,TGTGCCAGCAGCTTCACAACTAGCGGGAGCGGCGAGCAGTACTTC,CASSFTTSGSGEQYF
TRBD2,.,TRBJ2-2,TRBV5-1,TGCGCCAGCAGCTTGGCGGGGGGGCCGGGTACCGGGGAGCTGTTTTTT,CASSLAGGPGTGELFF
TRBD1,.,TRBJ1-1,TRBV18,TGTGCCAGCTCACTATGGACAGGGGGCACTGAAGCTTTCTTT,CASSLWTGGTEAFF
.,.,TRBJ1-4,TRBV19,TGTGCCACCAGAGACCGGGACGGATCTAATGAAAAACTGTTTTTT,CATRDRDGSNEKLFF
.,.,TRBJ1-1,TRBV5-8,TGTGCCAGCAGCCGGGGCGGCAGATGGAACACTGAAGCTTTCTTT,CASSRGGRWNTEAFF
.,.,TRBJ2-1,TRBV5-1,TGCGCCAGCAGCTTGGGGGGAGACAGCTACAATGAGCAGTTCTTC,CASSLGGDSYNEQFF
.,.,TRBJ2-7,TRBV21-1,TGTGCCAGCAGCAAAGTGGCAGGGACCTTGTACGAGCAGTACTTC,CASSKVAGTLYEQYF
.,.,TRBJ1-1,TRBV30,TGTGCCTGGAGCGGAACCCGGACCAGTGGGGGTTTGTGGACTGAAGCTTTCTTT,CAWSGTRTSGGLWTEAFF
.,.,TRBJ1-5,TRBV28,TGTGCCAGCTCGCTCGGCTACACTCAGCCCCAGCATTTT,CASSLGYTQPQHF